This paragraph covers one T cell receptor beta chain sequence. PCR used 60 Vbeta primers and 13 Jbeta primers. Generated by immunoSEQ multiplex PCR, the TCRdb table keeps only in-frame clones and is missing some. The table lists around 150,000 clones, around 80% of them singletons. The data stem from a study of cytomegalovirus exposure and HLA in healthy donors. Trimming left V 2 bases short and J 5 bases short, with 6 bases between. Germline CDR1 ENHRY, CDR2 SYGVKD. The CDR3 spans 12 residues. This TCR came from a woman aged 40-49 years in good health and CMV-seronegative. Specimen: PBMCs. J is TRBJ1-2 and V is TRBV10-3; weak D call: TRBD1 (5 bases). The CDR3 coding sequence is TGTGCCATCAGTGAGACAGGATATGGCTACACCTTC. Residues: CAISETGYGYTF.